One sample yielded the 25 T cell receptor beta chains listed below, sequenced in a study of T cells in women clearing cervical HPV infection. Here immunoSEQ multiplex PCR was the method, and the copy in TCRdb shows in-frame clones only, minus some. The data show tens of thousands of clones, and the top ten clones hold less than 6%. Material for sequencing was blood buffy coat. The source of these receptors is a woman between 18 and 70 years old with a cervical HPV16 infection that either progressed to CIN3+ or cleared (not recorded which).

As regards this clone: The read terminates 3 residues before the CDR3 end, so the remaining end is supplied by the germline J gene. The chain is built from TRBV7-8 and TRBJ2-5; TRBD2 is a possible D gene (6 bases). From germline, CDR1 is SGHVS and CDR2 FQNEAQ. This CDR3 has 14 amino acids. The ends were cut back, 4 bases at V and 5 bases at J, with 14 bases in the middle. CDR3 DNA, as far as it was read: TGTGCCAGCAGCTCAGGCGGGGACCTGGAGACC. The encoded protein is CASSSGGDLET. The CDR3 as a whole reads CASSSGGDLETQYF.

As concerns this clone: Coverage ceases 3 residues before the CDR3 finishes, and the germline J gene fills in the end. The chain links TRBV19 to TRBJ1-2; 7 bases match TRBD1. Germline-derived CDR1 and CDR2 are LNHDA and SQIVND (reference sequence). The CDR3 loop spans 15 amino acids. Here the CDR3 reads CASTPSGGQPYDYTF. The DNA read from the CDR3 is TGTGCCAGTACCCCCAGTGGGGGACAGCCCTACGAC. Using reference TRBV19 and TRBJ1-2 for the parts outside the CDR3, the full variable domain is DGGITQSPKYLFRKEGQNVTLSCEQNLNHDAMYWYRQDPGQGLRLIYYSQIVNDFQKGDIAEGYSVSREKKESFPLTVTSAQKNPTAFYLCASTPSGGQPYDYTFGSGTRLTVV.

For this clone: The CDR3 end falls 3 residues outside the read, so it is completed with the germline J gene. This chain connects TRBV11-2 to TRBJ2-7, with D uncertain. CDR1 is SGHAT and CDR2 is FQNNGV in the germline V gene. Trimming removed 4 bases at V and 4 bases at J, with 5 bases between. The CDR3 extends over 11 amino acids. CDR3 residues: CASSSVYEQYF. Incomplete CDR3 DNA: TGTGCCAGCAGCTCCGTTTACGAG.

As to this clone: The read gets to within 3 residues of the CDR3 end, and the germline J gene fills in the rest. This rearrangement joins TRBV29-1 to TRBJ2-1; the match to TRBD2 covers 8 bases. Germline loops: CDR1 SQVTM, CDR2 ANQGSEA. V shed 6 bases and J 7 bases; nucleotides not matched to a gene: 8. The CDR3 covers 13 residues. Incomplete CDR3 DNA: TGCAGCGTCGGTCTTATAGCGGGGAATGAG. Translating gives CSVGLIAGNE. The complete CDR3 reads CSVGLIAGNEQFF.

For this clone: With the read ending 3 residues before the CDR3 end, the germline J gene is used to fill in that end. V is TRBV7-9 and J is TRBJ1-1; TRBD1 matches at 9 bases. The germline gives CDR1 SEHNR, CDR2 FQNEAQ (reference sequence). The CDR3 sequence is 15 residues long. The CDR3 bases that were read are TGTGCCAGCAGACAGGGACAGGGAGAAGTAGAGGTA. Its translation: CASRQGQGEVEV. In full, the CDR3 is CASRQGQGEVEVAFF.

Notes on this clone: The CDR3 end is not reached by the read, which stops 3 residues before it; the germline J gene fills it in. The rearrangement links TRBV2 to TRBJ1-1; D is possibly TRBD1 (6 bases). V was cut by 2 bases and J by 1 base, with 11 bases left in between. The CDR3 is 15 amino acids. CDR1 and CDR2 (germline): SNHLY, FYNNEI. The CDR3 region is CASSEFGGGNTEAFF. The sequenced CDR3 bases are TGTGCCAGCAGTGAATTTGGGGGCGGGAACACTGAA.

A word on this clone: Coverage ceases 3 residues before the CDR3 finishes, and the germline J gene fills in the end. The chain uses TRBV5-6 and TRBJ2-1, with a weak D call TRBD2 (5 bases). Trimming took 0 bases from V and 8 from J, leaving 12 bases between them. CDR1 and CDR2 from the germline V gene are SGHDT and YYEEEE. The CDR3 runs to 14 residues. This CDR3 is CASSLADSRDEQFF. The CDR3 bases that were read are TGTGCCAGCAGCTTGGCGGACTCTCGGGATGAG. The complete variable domain, with remaining parts taken from reference TRBV5-6 and TRBJ2-1, reads DAGVTQSPTHLIKTRGQQVTLRCSPKSGHDTVSWYQQALGQGPQFIFQYYEEEERQRGNFPDRFSGHQFPNYSSELNVNALLLGDSALYLCASSLADSRDEQFFGPGTRLTVL.

Note on this clone: Read data end 3 residues before the CDR3 end; the end is taken from the germline J gene. The chain uses TRBV30 and TRBJ1-5; 8 positions agree with TRBD1. The CDR3 is 16 residues long. CDR1 and CDR2 from the germline V gene are GTSNPN and SVGIG (reference sequence). V lost 1 base, J lost 1 base, and 6 bases stayed unmatched. The CDR3: CAWSATTGVSNQPQHF. The DNA read from the CDR3 is TGTGCCTGGAGTGCAACGACAGGGGTAAGCAATCAGCCC. Variable domain in full (rest from reference TRBV30 and TRBJ1-5): SQTIHQWPATLVQPVGSPLSLECTVEGTSNPNLYWYRQAAGRGLQLLFYSVGIGQISSEVPQNLSASRPQDRQFILSSKKLLLSDSGFYLCAWSATTGVSNQPQHFGDGTRLSIL.

The CDR3 protein is CASSEGRDEQYF. Partial CDR3 DNA: TGTGCCAGCAGTGAAGGTCGGGACGAG. The chain is built from TRBV6-1 and TRBJ2-7; D not certain. The read terminates 3 residues ahead of where the CDR3 ends, so the germline J gene completes it. V was trimmed by 1 base and J by 5 bases, leaving 6 bases between them. Germline V lookup: CDR1 MNHNS, CDR2 SASEGT. The CDR3 consists of 12 residues.

Remarks on this clone: Read sequence stops 3 residues before the CDR3 end, and the germline J gene provides the missing end. V gene TRBV6-1 combines with J gene TRBJ2-1; no reliable D call. CDR1 MNHNS and CDR2 SASEGT come from the germline V gene. V lost 6 bases, J lost 8 bases, and 8 bases lay in between. The CDR3 is 11 amino acids. The CDR3 DNA, read in part, is TGTGCCAGCAGCGAAAACTATGAG. Translated: CASSENYE. The entire CDR3 reads CASSENYEQFF.

On this clone itself: The missing CDR3 end, 3 residues past where the read stops, is filled in from the germline J gene. J is TRBJ2-5 and V is TRBV11-1; 7 nucleotides match TRBD1. Germline-derived CDR1 and CDR2 are SGHAT and FQDESV (reference sequence). The trim removed 5 bases at V and 5 bases at J, leaving 8 bases unmatched. This CDR3 contains 14 residues. The DNA read from the CDR3 is TGTGCCAGCAGCGTAACGACAGGGCCTGAGACC. As protein: CASSVTTGPET. The complete CDR3 protein is CASSVTTGPETQYF.

In terms of frequency, this clone is medium-sized. The read ends 3 residues early relative to the CDR3; the germline J gene fills the gap. This rearrangement joins TRBV7-2 to TRBJ1-4, with 10 bases lining up with TRBD1. The CDR3 loop spans 14 amino acids. CDR1 and CDR2 (germline): SGHTA, FQGNSA. V gave up 5 bases and J gave up 5 bases; unmatched junction bases: 2. Incomplete CDR3 DNA: TGTGCCAGCAGCCCGGACAGGGGGAATGAAAAA. It translates to CASSPDRGNEK. Given in full, the CDR3 is CASSPDRGNEKLFF.

With regard to this clone: The CDR3 end falls 3 residues outside the read, so it is completed with the germline J gene. This chain connects TRBV30 to TRBJ1-1; D perhaps matches TRBD1 (5 bases). Germline V gene sequence: CDR1 GTSNPN, CDR2 SVGIG (reference sequence). The CDR3 is 12 residues long. The CDR3 DNA, read in part, is TGTGCCTGGAGGATAGTTCAGGGAAAA. Its protein is CAWRIVQGK. In full, the CDR3 reads CAWRIVQGKAFF.

Note on this clone: The sequenced fragment ends 3 residues before the CDR3 boundary, so the rest is inferred from the germline J gene. This chain joins TRBV11-2 and TRBJ2-2, with D possibly TRBD1 on 6 matching bases. The germline gives CDR1 SGHAT, CDR2 FQNNGV. The CDR3 is made up of 12 amino acids. The V end was cut by 2 bases, the J end by 9 bases, with 7 bases between. The CDR3 is CASSLRGWELFF. Incomplete CDR3 DNA: TGTGCCAGCAGCTTAAGGGGGTGGGAG.

Comments on this clone: The read finishes 3 residues shy of the CDR3 end, and the germline J gene is used to complete it. This sequence joins TRBV5-1 and TRBJ2-5; D gene uncertain. V lost 0 bases and J 3 bases, leaving 6 bases between the germline ends. The CDR3 is made up of 13 amino acids. The V gene's germline CDR1 is SGHRS and CDR2 YFSETQ. Incomplete CDR3 DNA: TGCGCCAGCAGCTTGGCGCCAGAAGAGACC. It codes for CASSLAPEET. The CDR3 as a whole reads CASSLAPEETQYF.

Concerning this clone itself: The read gets to within 3 residues of the CDR3 end, and the germline J gene fills in the rest. The genes are TRBV6-1 and TRBJ2-7; 8 bases align to TRBD1. CDR1 and CDR2 (germline): MNHNS, SASEGT. Losses at the gene ends were 5 bases for V and 3 bases for J; bases not matched to a gene: 12. The CDR3 loop spans 16 amino acids. The sequenced part of the CDR3 DNA is TGTGCCAGCAGTCAAGAACCGGACAGGGCGGTCTACGAG. Its translation: CASSQEPDRAVYE. The whole CDR3 protein is CASSQEPDRAVYEQYF.

A remark on this clone: Relative to the germline gene, one junction end is altered; a read error may explain this. The read finishes 3 residues shy of the CDR3 end, and the germline J gene is used to complete it. The sample holds other DNA sequences that translate to the same CDR3. The chain joins TRBV7-6 to TRBJ1-3, with no clear D. Germline CDR1 and CDR2: SGHVS and FNYEAQ. There are 16 residues in the CDR3. CDR3 in amino acids: CASSLAHSHSGNTIYF. The sequenced CDR3 bases are TGTGCCAGCAGTTTAGCGCACAGCCACTCTGGAAACACC.

The CDR3 reads CSAREEGDREFHEQYF. The covered CDR3 bases are TGCAGTGCTAGAGAAGAAGGGGACAGGGAGTTCCACGAG. This sequence joins TRBV20-1 and TRBJ2-7, with 9 positions matching TRBD1. The read terminates 3 residues ahead of where the CDR3 ends, so the germline J gene completes it. This CDR3 spans 16 amino acids. Germline CDR1 is DFQATT and CDR2 is SNEGSKA (reference sequence). The trim removed 0 bases at V and 5 bases at J, leaving 11 bases unmatched.

Concerning this clone: From the germline J gene comes the end of the CDR3, since the read stops 3 residues before it. The chain couples TRBV7-9 to TRBJ1-3, with D uncertain. This CDR3 comprises 11 residues. From germline, CDR1 is SEHNR and CDR2 FQNEAQ (reference sequence). CDR3 bases read: TGTGCCAGCAGCTTACAGGAGACC. Translating it yields CASSLQET. The full CDR3 sequence reads CASSLQETIYF.

CDR3 sequence reads: CASIGGGFTEAFF. The sequenced part of the CDR3 DNA is TGTGCCAGTATCGGAGGGGGCTTTACTGAA. The rearrangement joins TRBV19 to TRBJ1-1; TRBD1 matches at 7 bases. Coverage ceases 3 residues before the CDR3 finishes, and the germline J gene fills in the end. CDR3 length: 13 residues. V trimming: 7 bases; J trimming: 5 bases; junction bases outside the gene matches: 7. CDR1 is LNHDA and CDR2 is SQIVND in the germline V gene (reference sequence). Complete variable domain (other parts from reference TRBV19 and TRBJ1-1): DGGITQSPKYLFRKEGQNVTLSCEQNLNHDAMYWYRQDPGQGLRLIYYSQIVNDFQKGDIAEGYSVSREKKESFPLTVTSAQKNPTAFYLCASIGGGFTEAFFGQGTRLTVV.

As for this clone: The read finishes 3 residues shy of the CDR3 end, and the germline J gene is used to complete it. The chain carries TRBV23-1 and TRBJ2-1; TRBD2 matches at 8 bases. TRBV23-1 qualifies as an ORF whose function is uncertain. This CDR3 is built from 17 residues. V shed 0 bases and J 4 bases; nucleotides not matched to a gene: 8. The sequenced part of the CDR3 DNA is TGCGCCAGCAGTCAATCTTACGAGCGGGGGTATTACAATGAG. Translating gives CASSQSYERGYYNE. The whole CDR3 sequence is CASSQSYERGYYNEQFF.

Of note for this clone: The read terminates 3 residues before the CDR3 end, so the remaining end is supplied by the germline J gene. The genes are TRBV4-2 and TRBJ2-5; possible D gene TRBD1, 5 bases. The CDR3 is 17 amino acids. Between the trimmed V and J ends, which lost 4 bases and 2 bases, there was a span of 20 bases. Germline V gene lookup returns CDR1 LGHNA and CDR2 YNFKEQ. The CDR3 sequence is CASSPVLGQRAQETQYF. The part of the CDR3 DNA that was read is TGTGCCAGCAGCCCCGTCCTGGGGCAACGGGCTCAAGAGACC.

Points on this clone: The read terminates 3 residues ahead of where the CDR3 ends, so the germline J gene completes it. The V call is TRBV7-9, the J call TRBJ1-4; 9 nucleotides line up with TRBD1. Germline V gene lookup returns CDR1 SEHNR and CDR2 FQNEAQ (reference sequence). The length of the CDR3 is 15 residues. After removal of 1 base from V and 8 bases from J, the junction contained 5 bases not matched to a gene. CDR3 loop: CASSLDGTGREKLFF. The CDR3 DNA, read in part, is TGTGCCAGCAGCTTAGATGGGACAGGGCGCGAAAAA.

Remarks on this clone: Read sequence stops 3 residues before the CDR3 end, and the germline J gene provides the missing end. The V gene is TRBV6-4, the J gene TRBJ2-1; 9 positions agree with TRBD2. V was clipped by 2 bases and J by 6 bases; unmatched bases: 5. In germline, CDR1 is MRHNA, CDR2 SNTAGT. This CDR3 comprises 15 residues. CDR3 loop: CASSDGRGGVNEQFF. The DNA read from the CDR3 is TGTGCCAGCAGTGACGGGCGGGGGGGCGTCAATGAG.

Concerning this clone: The read ends 3 residues before the CDR3 terminus; that terminus is restored from the germline J gene. The chain couples TRBV7-9 to TRBJ1-6; 8 nucleotides agree with TRBD1. With V trimmed by 5 bases and J by 7 bases, 4 bases remained unmatched. CDR1 SEHNR and CDR2 FQNEAQ come from the germline V gene (reference sequence). CDR3 length: 14 residues. The CDR3 protein is CASSTGTGNSPLHF. CDR3 DNA, as far as it was read: TGTGCCAGCAGCACCGGGACAGGCAATTCACCC.